The TCR beta chain under discussion was sequenced for a study of early T cells in non-severe SARS-CoV-2 infection. Study information: The study sequenced bulk RNA from unsorted whole blood, with chains unpaired.

TCRdb reprocessed the 5' RACE reads via MiXCR and lists one record per CDR3 protein. The sample yields some 77,000 distinct CDR3 sequences, less than 5.5% seen once. Trimming cost V 0 bases and J 2 bases, with 12 bases left between them. CDR1 is SGHDT and CDR2 is YYEEEE in the germline V gene. The CDR3 loop spans 16 amino acids. This clonotype was picked up many times. Source: whole blood, taken at baseline. The rearrangement joins TRBV5-6 to TRBJ2-1; no clear D gene. This receptor was taken from an adult who was a healthcare worker with PCR-confirmed SARS-CoV-2 infection or an uninfected control (not recorded which). The CDR3 spells CASSLAGSVAYNEQFF. The DNA for the CDR3 is TGTGCCAGCAGCTTGGCTGGAAGCGTCGCCTACAATGAGCAGTTCTTC.